This TCR beta chain was documented in a study of shared clonotypes between healthy human individuals. Whole-study findings and limits: Sorted-subset sequencing, rarefaction showed, was incomplete despite large depth.

Negatively enriched CD4+ T cells were divided by CD45RA into naive and memory. The authors distributed each subset's genomic DNA evenly over several immunoSEQ plates. Source study methods: Junction-only sequences without quality scores came from ImmunoSEQ, so filtering differed. TCRdb's copy holds only in-frame clones and misses some; the assay was immunoSEQ multiplex PCR. V and J calls and clone size are given by that table; D and trimming were obtained from the DNA. Among 2 million to 2.5 million clones, more than 80% were seen once, and the ten largest hold 0.39%. With regard to this clone: Its cognate antigen is unknown.

The CDR3 has 15 residues. In germline, CDR1 is SGHRS, CDR2 YFSETQ. With 4 bases clipped from V and 3 bases from J, the junction kept 2 bases outside the gene matches. This chain joins TRBV5-1 and TRBJ2-7, with TRBD2 matching over 15 bases. This receptor was identified in a man younger than 30 in good health. Some clones in this sample may be carry-over from other donors' samples. The sequencing input was naive CD4+ T cells from PBMCs. The subset is: CD45RA+ positively selected. CDR3 DNA: TGCGCCAGCAGCCGGACTAGCGGGAGGGGCTACGAGCAGTACTTC. Its protein is CASSRTSGRGYEQYF. Based on the CDR3 plus reference TRBV5-1 and TRBJ2-7, the full variable domain is KAGVTQTPRYLIKTRGQQVTLSCSPISGHRSVSWYQQTPGQGLQFLFEYFSETQRNKGNFPGRFSGRQFSNSRSEMNVSTLELGDSALYLCASSRTSGRGYEQYFGPGTRLTVT.